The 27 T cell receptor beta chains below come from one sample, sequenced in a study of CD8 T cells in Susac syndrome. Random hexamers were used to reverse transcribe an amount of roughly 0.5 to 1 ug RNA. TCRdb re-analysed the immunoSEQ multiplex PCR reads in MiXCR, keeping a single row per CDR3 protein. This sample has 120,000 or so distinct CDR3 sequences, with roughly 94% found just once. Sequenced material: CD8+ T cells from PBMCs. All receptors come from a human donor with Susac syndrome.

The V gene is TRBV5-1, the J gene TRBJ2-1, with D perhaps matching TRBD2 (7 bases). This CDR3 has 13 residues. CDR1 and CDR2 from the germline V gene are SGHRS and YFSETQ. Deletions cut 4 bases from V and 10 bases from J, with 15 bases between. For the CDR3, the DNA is TGCGCCAGCAGCCCGTGGGGGGGCAGAGAGCAGTTCTTC. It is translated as CASSPWGGREQFF.

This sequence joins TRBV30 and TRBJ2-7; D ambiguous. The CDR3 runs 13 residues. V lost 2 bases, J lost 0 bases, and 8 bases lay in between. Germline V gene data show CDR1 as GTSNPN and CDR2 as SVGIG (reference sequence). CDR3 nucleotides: TGTGCCTGGAGTAATACTGACTCCTACGAGCAGTACTTC. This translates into CAWSNTDSYEQYF. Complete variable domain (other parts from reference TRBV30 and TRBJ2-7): SQTIHQWPATLVQPVGSPLSLECTVEGTSNPNLYWYRQAAGRGLQLLFYSVGIGQISSEVPQNLSASRPQDRQFILSSKKLLLSDSGFYLCAWSNTDSYEQYFGPGTRLTVT.

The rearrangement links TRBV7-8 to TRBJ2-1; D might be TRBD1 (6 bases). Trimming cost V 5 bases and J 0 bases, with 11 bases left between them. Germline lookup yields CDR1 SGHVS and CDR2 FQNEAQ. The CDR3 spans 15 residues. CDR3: CASSSGDISYNEQFF. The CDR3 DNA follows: TGTGCCAGCAGCAGTGGGGACATCTCCTACAATGAGCAGTTCTTC.

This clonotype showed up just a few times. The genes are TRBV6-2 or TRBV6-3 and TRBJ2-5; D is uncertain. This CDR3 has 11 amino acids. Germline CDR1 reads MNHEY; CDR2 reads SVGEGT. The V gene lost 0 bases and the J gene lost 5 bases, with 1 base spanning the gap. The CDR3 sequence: CASSYSETQYF. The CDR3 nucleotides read TGTGCCAGCAGTTACTCGGAGACCCAGTACTTC.

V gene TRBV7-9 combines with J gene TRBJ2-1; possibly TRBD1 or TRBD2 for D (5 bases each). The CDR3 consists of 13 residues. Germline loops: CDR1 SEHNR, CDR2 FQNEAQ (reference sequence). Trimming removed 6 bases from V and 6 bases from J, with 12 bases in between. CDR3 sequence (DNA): TGTGCCAGCAGACAGGACTTGACCAATGAGCAGTTCTTC. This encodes CASRQDLTNEQFF.

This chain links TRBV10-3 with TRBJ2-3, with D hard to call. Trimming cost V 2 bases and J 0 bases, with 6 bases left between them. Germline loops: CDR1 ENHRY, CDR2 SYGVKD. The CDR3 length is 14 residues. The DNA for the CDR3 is TGTGCCATCAGTGAGACGGAAAGCACAGATACGCAGTATTTT. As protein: CAISETESTDTQYF.

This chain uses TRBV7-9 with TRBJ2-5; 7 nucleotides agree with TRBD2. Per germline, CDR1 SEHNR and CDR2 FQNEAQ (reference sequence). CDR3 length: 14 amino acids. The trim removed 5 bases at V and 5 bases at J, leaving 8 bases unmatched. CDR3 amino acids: CASSRVAGPETQYF. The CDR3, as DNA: TGTGCCAGCAGCCGCGTAGCGGGCCCCGAGACCCAGTACTTC.

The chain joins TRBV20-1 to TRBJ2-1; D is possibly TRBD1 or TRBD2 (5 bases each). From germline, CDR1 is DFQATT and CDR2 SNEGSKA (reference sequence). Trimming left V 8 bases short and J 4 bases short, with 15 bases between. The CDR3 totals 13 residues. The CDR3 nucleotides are TGCAGTTTCCGGGACGAGGATTACAATGAGCAGTTCTTC. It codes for CSFRDEDYNEQFF.

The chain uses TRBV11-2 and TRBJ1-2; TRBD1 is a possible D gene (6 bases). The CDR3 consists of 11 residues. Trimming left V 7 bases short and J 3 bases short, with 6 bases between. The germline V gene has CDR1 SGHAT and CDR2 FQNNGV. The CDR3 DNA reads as TGTGCCAGCACAGGGGACTATGGCTACACCTTC. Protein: CASTGDYGYTF.

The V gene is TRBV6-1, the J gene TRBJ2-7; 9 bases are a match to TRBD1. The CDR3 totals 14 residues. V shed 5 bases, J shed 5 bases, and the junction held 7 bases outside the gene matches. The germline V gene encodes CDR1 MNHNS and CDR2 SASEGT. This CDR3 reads CASSLLTGGDEQYF. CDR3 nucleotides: TGTGCCAGCAGTTTACTTACAGGGGGCGACGAGCAGTACTTC.

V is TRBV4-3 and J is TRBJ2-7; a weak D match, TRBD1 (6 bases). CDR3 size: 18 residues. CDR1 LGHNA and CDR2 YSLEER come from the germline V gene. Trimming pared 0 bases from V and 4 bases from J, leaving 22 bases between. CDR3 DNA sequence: TGCGCCAGCAGCCAAGAAATTTCGGCCAGGGGCCTCCTTTACGAGCAGTACTTC. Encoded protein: CASSQEISARGLLYEQYF.

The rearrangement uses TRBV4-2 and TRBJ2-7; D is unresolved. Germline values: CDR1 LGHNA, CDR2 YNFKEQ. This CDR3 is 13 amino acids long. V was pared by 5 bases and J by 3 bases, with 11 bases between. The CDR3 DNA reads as TGTGCCAGCAGCGATACAAGGATCTACGAGCAGTACTTC. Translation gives CASSDTRIYEQYF.

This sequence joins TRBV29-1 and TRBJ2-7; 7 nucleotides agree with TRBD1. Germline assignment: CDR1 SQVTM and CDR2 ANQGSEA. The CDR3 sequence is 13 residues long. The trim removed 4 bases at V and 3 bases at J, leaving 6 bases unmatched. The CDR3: CSVVAGGRYEQYF. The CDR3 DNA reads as TGCAGCGTTGTAGCAGGGGGTCGCTACGAGCAGTACTTC.

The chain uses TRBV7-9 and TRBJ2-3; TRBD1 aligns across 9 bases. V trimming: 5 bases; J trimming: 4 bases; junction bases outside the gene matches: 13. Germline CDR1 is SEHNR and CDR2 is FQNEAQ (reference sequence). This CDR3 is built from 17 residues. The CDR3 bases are TGTGCCAGCAGCAGAGGCCCGGGACAGGGAGACCCAGATACGCAGTATTTT. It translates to CASSRGPGQGDPDTQYF.

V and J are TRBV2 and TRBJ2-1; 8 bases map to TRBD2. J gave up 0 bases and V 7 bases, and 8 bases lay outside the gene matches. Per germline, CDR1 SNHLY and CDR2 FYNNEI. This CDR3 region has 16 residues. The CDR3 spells CASKRAGESSYNEQFF. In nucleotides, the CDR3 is TGTGCCAGCAAACGAGCGGGGGAGAGCTCCTACAATGAGCAGTTCTTC.

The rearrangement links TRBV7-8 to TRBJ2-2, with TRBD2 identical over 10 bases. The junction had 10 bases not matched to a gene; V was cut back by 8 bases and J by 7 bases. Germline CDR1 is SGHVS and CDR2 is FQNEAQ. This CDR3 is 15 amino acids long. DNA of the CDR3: TGTGCCAGCGCCATAACTAGCGGGGAGAGCGGGGAGCTGTTTTTT. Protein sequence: CASAITSGESGELFF.

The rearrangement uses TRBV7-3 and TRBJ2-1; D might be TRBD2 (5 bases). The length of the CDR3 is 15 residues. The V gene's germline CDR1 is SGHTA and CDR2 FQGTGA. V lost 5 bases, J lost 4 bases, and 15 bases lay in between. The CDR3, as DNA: TGTGCCAGCAGCCAAAAACGAGCGGAATACAATGAGCAGTTCTTC. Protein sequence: CASSQKRAEYNEQFF.

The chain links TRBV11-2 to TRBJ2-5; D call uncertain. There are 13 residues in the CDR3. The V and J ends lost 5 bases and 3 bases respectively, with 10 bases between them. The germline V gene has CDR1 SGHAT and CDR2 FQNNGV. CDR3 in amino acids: CASSRAGEETQYF. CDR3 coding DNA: TGTGCCAGCAGCCGGGCCGGCGAAGAGACCCAGTACTTC.

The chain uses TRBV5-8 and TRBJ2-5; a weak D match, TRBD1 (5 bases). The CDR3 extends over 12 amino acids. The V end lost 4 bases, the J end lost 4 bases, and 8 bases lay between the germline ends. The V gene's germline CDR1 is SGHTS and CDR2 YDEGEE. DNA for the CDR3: TGTGCCAGCAGCGGGGCCCCAGAGACCCAGTACTTC. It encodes CASSGAPETQYF.

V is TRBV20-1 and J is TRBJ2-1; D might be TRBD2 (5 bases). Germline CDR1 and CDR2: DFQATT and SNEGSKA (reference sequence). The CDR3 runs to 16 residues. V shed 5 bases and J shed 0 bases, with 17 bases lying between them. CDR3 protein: CSAPEGRLSSYNEQFF. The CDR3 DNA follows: TGCAGTGCTCCCGAGGGCCGATTGAGCTCCTACAATGAGCAGTTCTTC.

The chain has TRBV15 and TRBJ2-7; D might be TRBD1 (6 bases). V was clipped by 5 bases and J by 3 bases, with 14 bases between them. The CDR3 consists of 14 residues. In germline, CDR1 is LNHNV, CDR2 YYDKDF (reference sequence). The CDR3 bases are TGTGCCACCAGCGCCGGGACACCAGACTACGAGCAGTACTTC. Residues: CATSAGTPDYEQYF.

The CDR3 reads CASFGTSGGAYEQYF. The CDR3 DNA sequence: TGTGCCAGCTTCGGGACTAGCGGGGGAGCATACGAGCAGTACTTC. The chain recombines TRBV18 with TRBJ2-7; the match to TRBD2 covers 14 bases. Germline V gene sequence: CDR1 KGHSH, CDR2 LQKENI. The V and J ends lost 7 bases and 4 bases, in that order; junction bases with no gene match: 6. This CDR3 spans 15 amino acids.

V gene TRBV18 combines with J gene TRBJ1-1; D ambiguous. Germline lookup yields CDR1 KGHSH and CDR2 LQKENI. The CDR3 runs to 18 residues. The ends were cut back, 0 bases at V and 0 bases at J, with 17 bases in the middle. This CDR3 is CASSPPYGERTMNTEAFF. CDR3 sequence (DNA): TGTGCCAGCTCACCACCGTATGGGGAGCGCACCATGAACACTGAAGCTTTCTTT.

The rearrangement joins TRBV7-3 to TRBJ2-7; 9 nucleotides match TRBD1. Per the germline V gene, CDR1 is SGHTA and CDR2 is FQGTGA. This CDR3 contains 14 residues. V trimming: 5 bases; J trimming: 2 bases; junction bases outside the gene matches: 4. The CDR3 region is CASSQGQGTYEQYF. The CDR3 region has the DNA TGTGCCAGCAGCCAGGGACAGGGAACCTACGAGCAGTACTTC.

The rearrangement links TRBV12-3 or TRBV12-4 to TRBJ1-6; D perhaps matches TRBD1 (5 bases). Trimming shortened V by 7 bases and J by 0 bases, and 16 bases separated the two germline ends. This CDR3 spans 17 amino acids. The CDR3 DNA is TGTGCCAGCAAACCGGGGGTGTCCAGCTCCTATAATTCACCCCTCCACTTT. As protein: CASKPGVSSSYNSPLHF.

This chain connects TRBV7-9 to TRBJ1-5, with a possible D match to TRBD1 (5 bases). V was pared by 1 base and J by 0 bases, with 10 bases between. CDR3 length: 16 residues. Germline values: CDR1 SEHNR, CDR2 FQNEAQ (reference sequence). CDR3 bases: TGTGCCAGCAGCTTAGGACCGGGGGTTAGCAATCAGCCCCAGCATTTT. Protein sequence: CASSLGPGVSNQPQHF.

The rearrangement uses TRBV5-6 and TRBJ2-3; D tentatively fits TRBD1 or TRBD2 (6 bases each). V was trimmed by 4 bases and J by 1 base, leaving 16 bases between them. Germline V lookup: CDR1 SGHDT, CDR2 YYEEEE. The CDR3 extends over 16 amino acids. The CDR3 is CASSGGLLSRTDTQYF. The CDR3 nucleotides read TGTGCCAGCAGCGGGGGGCTTCTCTCTCGCACAGATACGCAGTATTTT.